This TCR beta chain was found in a study of blood T cell repertoires in COVID-19. As for the study in general: Two negative PCRs, clearance, or symptom resolution characterized the recovered Cohort 3 donors.

Repertoires were generated with immunoSEQ multiplex PCR, while TCRdb's copy carries only in-frame clones and drops some. Here the sample spans 400,000 or so clones, approximately 87% being singletons. This CDR3 is 14 amino acids long. Germline loops: CDR1 SGHDT, CDR2 YYEEEE. Trimming left V 4 bases short and J 7 bases short, with 15 bases between. Cohorts were based on clinical histories the participants reported. The receptor was isolated from a man in his forties in a cohort exposed to, infected with or recovered from COVID-19 (not recorded which). The sequenced material came from PBMCs or T cells enriched from blood (not recorded which). This sequence joins TRBV5-6 and TRBJ1-5; tentatively, D is TRBD1 (6 bases). The CDR3 spells CASSPSGGGQPQHF. The CDR3 coding sequence is TGTGCCAGCAGCCCCAGTGGGGGCGGGCAGCCCCAGCATTTT.